One sample yielded the 28 T cell receptor beta chains listed below, sequenced in a study of blood T cell repertoires in COVID-19. The table came from immunoSEQ multiplex PCR; TCRdb's copy has only in-frame clones and leaves some out. Of about 170,000 clones in the sample, roughly 80% are singletons; the top ten hold approximately 2.4%. The sequencing input was peripheral blood. The receptors originated from a human donor with acute or convalescent COVID-19. The donor label of this sample is uncertain.

This clone was recorded only once. The chain employs TRBV27 and TRBJ2-1; the match to TRBD1 covers 9 bases. The V gene's germline CDR1 is MNHEY and CDR2 SMNVEV (reference sequence). The J segment lost 12 bases and the V segment lost 3 bases, leaving 6 bases of the junction unmatched. CDR3 length equals 13 residues. The CDR3 sequence is CASSLGQGIGQFF. In DNA form, the CDR3 reads TGTGCCAGCAGTTTGGGACAGGGAATCGGGCAGTTCTTC.

The rearrangement uses TRBV28 and TRBJ1-6; D is possibly TRBD1 (5 bases). The CDR3 length is 14 residues. Trimming shortened V by 8 bases and J by 6 bases, and 14 bases separated the two germline ends. Germline CDR1 reads MDHEN; CDR2 reads SYDVKM. In DNA, the CDR3 is TGTGCCAGCCTCCCTTCGACAGCTAATTCACCCCTCCACTTT. This encodes CASLPSTANSPLHF.

The chain links TRBV10-1 to TRBJ2-5; 7 nucleotides match TRBD2. In germline, CDR1 is WNHNN, CDR2 SYGVQD (reference sequence). V lost 3 bases to trimming and J lost 5 bases; unmatched junction nucleotides: 12. This CDR3 is built from 16 residues. CDR3 loop: CASSDGASGPGETQYF. CDR3 DNA sequence: TGCGCCAGCAGTGACGGCGCTAGCGGCCCCGGGGAGACCCAGTACTTC.

The V and J genes are TRBV19 and TRBJ1-1, with 8 bases identical to TRBD1. Germline loops: CDR1 LNHDA, CDR2 SQIVND (reference sequence). The CDR3 extends over 14 amino acids. The V gene end was trimmed by 7 bases and the J gene end by 4 bases; junction bases not matched to a gene: 8. Here the CDR3 reads CASKWGQGATEAFF. The DNA for the CDR3 is TGTGCCAGTAAGTGGGGCCAGGGGGCCACTGAAGCTTTCTTT.

This sequence joins TRBV29-1 and TRBJ2-1; 13 bases are a match to TRBD2. The germline V gene encodes CDR1 SQVTM and CDR2 ANQGSEA. The ends lost 6 bases at V and 8 bases at J; junction bases unmatched: 13. The CDR3 sequence is 16 residues long. The CDR3 loop reads CSVGGLAGQGGHEQFF. In nucleotides, the CDR3 is TGCAGCGTCGGGGGACTAGCGGGGCAAGGGGGCCATGAGCAGTTCTTC.

The V gene is TRBV2, the J gene TRBJ2-1; D may be TRBD2 (6 bases). Germline V gene lookup returns CDR1 SNHLY and CDR2 FYNNEI. The ends were cut back, 5 bases at V and 9 bases at J, with 14 bases in the middle. The CDR3 runs 13 residues. The CDR3 spells CASSREPLLEQFF. The CDR3 bases are TGTGCCAGCAGTCGGGAGCCATTGCTTGAGCAGTTCTTC.

The V and J genes are TRBV2 and TRBJ1-2, with 9 bases lining up with TRBD1. The germline V gene encodes CDR1 SNHLY and CDR2 FYNNEI. V shed 7 bases and J 8 bases; nucleotides not matched to a gene: 8. This CDR3 has 13 residues. The CDR3 DNA follows: TGTGCCAGCATCCCGGACAGGGGAGAAGGCTACACCTTC. This encodes CASIPDRGEGYTF.

In this sample, this clone turned up a few times. This chain links TRBV28 with TRBJ1-6; D gene ambiguous. The germline gives CDR1 MDHEN, CDR2 SYDVKM. Trimming pared 10 bases from V and 6 bases from J, leaving 10 bases between. CDR3 length: 12 residues. CDR3 sequence reads: CATRQVNSPLHF. As DNA, the CDR3 is TGTGCCACCCGCCAGGTTAATTCACCCCTCCACTTT.

This sequence joins TRBV19 and TRBJ1-1, with D perhaps matching TRBD1 (6 bases). V was clipped by 4 bases and J by 1 base, with 13 bases between them. The CDR3 totals 15 residues. CDR1 and CDR2 from the germline V gene are LNHDA and SQIVND (reference sequence). CDR3 in amino acids: CASSTLSTGNTEAFF. CDR3 sequence (DNA): TGTGCCAGTAGTACCTTATCGACAGGGAACACTGAAGCTTTCTTT.

This clone has just one count. The chain joins TRBV7-2 to TRBJ2-5; TRBD2 agrees at 8 bases. V gave up 1 base and J gave up 4 bases; unmatched junction bases: 5. The germline V gene has CDR1 SGHTA and CDR2 FQGNSA. This CDR3 region has 15 residues. Here the CDR3 reads CASSLVALAVETQYF. The CDR3 coding sequence is TGTGCCAGCAGCTTAGTAGCACTAGCGGTAGAGACCCAGTACTTC.

The chain employs TRBV7-3 and TRBJ1-1; possibly TRBD1 for D (5 bases). Trimming took 4 bases from V and 1 from J, leaving 16 bases between them. The germline CDR1 and CDR2 sequences are SGHTA and FQGTGA. This CDR3 has 16 residues. CDR3 sequence reads: CASSSYAGPTNTEAFF. The DNA of the CDR3 is TGTGCCAGCAGCTCTTACGCGGGACCGACGAACACTGAAGCTTTCTTT.

The V gene is TRBV19, the J gene TRBJ2-7; 7 bases are shared with TRBD2. The CDR3 extends over 14 amino acids. V lost 1 base and J lost 3; bases outside the gene matches: 3. Per the germline V gene, CDR1 is LNHDA and CDR2 is SQIVND (reference sequence). The CDR3 DNA follows: TGTGCCAGTAGTATAGGGGGAGGGGTCTACGAGCAGTACTTC. Amino acid sequence: CASSIGGGVYEQYF.

The genes are TRBV7-3 and TRBJ2-7; weak D call: TRBD2 (5 bases). V was cut by 4 bases and J by 7 bases, with 11 bases left in between. The CDR3 loop spans 12 amino acids. Germline CDR1 reads SGHTA; CDR2 reads FQGTGA. Here the CDR3 reads CASSSRVGEQYF. CDR3 DNA: TGTGCCAGCAGCTCGCGGGTCGGAGAGCAGTACTTC.

This clone was seen only once. This rearrangement joins TRBV7-2 to TRBJ1-5; D is uncertain. The germline gives CDR1 SGHTA, CDR2 FQGNSA. The CDR3 is 14 amino acids. The ends were cut back, 5 bases at V and 0 bases at J, with 8 bases in the middle. CDR3 nucleotides: TGTGCCAGCAGCCCTAGTTCTAGCAATCAGCCCCAGCATTTT. It codes for CASSPSSSNQPQHF.

The CDR3 loop is CASSRMDRPTSGNTIYF. The DNA for the CDR3 is TGTGCCAGCTCACGAATGGACAGGCCTACCTCTGGAAACACCATATATTTT. The chain uses TRBV18 and TRBJ1-3; 7 nucleotides align to TRBD1. The CDR3 runs to 17 residues. The V segment lost 4 bases and the J segment 0 bases; nucleotides outside the gene matches: 9. Germline loops: CDR1 KGHSH, CDR2 LQKENI. The complete variable domain, with remaining parts taken from reference TRBV18 and TRBJ1-3, reads NAGVMQNPRHLVRRRGQEARLRCSPMKGHSHVYWYRQLPEEGLKFMVYLQKENIIDESGMPKERFSAEFPKEGPSILRIQQVVRGDSAAYFCASSRMDRPTSGNTIYFGEGSWLTVV.

The CDR3 reads CASSSPGGDSSYEQYF. For the CDR3, the DNA is TGTGCCAGCAGCTCTCCTGGTGGGGACTCTTCCTACGAGCAGTACTTC. The chain couples TRBV28 to TRBJ2-7, with D possibly TRBD2 on 6 matching bases. V was shortened by 6 bases and J by 1 base, with 19 bases between the two germline ends. The germline V gene has CDR1 MDHEN and CDR2 SYDVKM. The CDR3 extends over 16 amino acids.

This clone appeared once. The CDR3 sequence: CASSLDPHRNEQFF. DNA of the CDR3: TGTGCCAGCAGCTTAGATCCTCACAGGAATGAGCAGTTCTTC. The chain employs TRBV11-2 and TRBJ2-1; D is perhaps TRBD1 (5 bases). The CDR3 has 14 residues. Trimming left V 0 bases short and J 7 bases short, with 10 bases between. The germline CDR1 and CDR2 sequences are SGHAT and FQNNGV.

The CDR3, as DNA: TGTGCCAGTAGACTAAGGGGGTCTAATGAAAAACTGTTTTTT. Translated: CASRLRGSNEKLFF. The rearrangement links TRBV19 to TRBJ1-4; D perhaps matches TRBD1 (6 bases). The CDR3 contains 14 residues. The germline V and J ends were trimmed by 6 bases and 3 bases, with 11 bases remaining between them. Germline CDR1 LNHDA, CDR2 SQIVND (reference sequence).

This chain links TRBV3-1 (or the pseudogene TRBV3-2) with TRBJ2-6, with D possibly being TRBD2 (5 bases). Trimming pared 0 bases from V and 4 bases from J, leaving 16 bases between. CDR3 length: 18 residues. Germline CDR1 is LGHDT and CDR2 is YNNKEL (reference sequence). In nucleotides, the CDR3 is TGTGCCAGCAGCCAAGATATTGGGAGCCTCTCCGGGGCCAACGTCCTGACTTTC. This sequence encodes CASSQDIGSLSGANVLTF.

This clone has a single count. The gene calls are TRBV28 and TRBJ2-4; D is unclear. Germline V gene sequence: CDR1 MDHEN, CDR2 SYDVKM. Trimming removed 3 bases from V and 4 bases from J, with 19 bases in between. The CDR3 spans 17 residues. CDR3 coding DNA: TGTGCCAGCAGTTTGGCCCCTTCCCCAACACGAAAAAACATTCAGTACTTC. It is translated as CASSLAPSPTRKNIQYF.

This chain connects TRBV7-2 to TRBJ2-3; the match to TRBD2 covers 8 bases. Germline-derived CDR1 and CDR2 are SGHTA and FQGNSA. CDR3 length: 14 residues. The V gene end was trimmed by 4 bases and the J gene end by 6 bases; junction bases not matched to a gene: 6. This chain's CDR3 is CASSSAGGWDTQYF. CDR3 DNA: TGTGCCAGCAGCTCGGCGGGAGGTTGGGATACGCAGTATTTT.

J is TRBJ2-5 and V is TRBV15; D gene uncertain. Germline CDR1 and CDR2: LNHNV and YYDKDF (reference sequence). The CDR3 runs 16 residues. The V gene lost 0 bases and the J gene lost 7 bases, with 18 bases spanning the gap. CDR3 protein: CATSRDWSGVSVTQYF. DNA of the CDR3: TGTGCCACCAGCAGAGATTGGTCCGGCGTCAGCGTGACCCAGTACTTC. The variable domain in full, completed from reference TRBV15 and TRBJ2-5, reads DAMVIQNPRYQVTQFGKPVTLSCSQTLNHNVMYWYQQKSSQAPKLLFHYYDKDFNNEADTPDNFQSRRPNTSFCFLDIRSPGLGDTAMYLCATSRDWSGVSVTQYFGPGTRLLVL.

The gene calls are TRBV15 and TRBJ1-2, with 7 positions matching TRBD1. This CDR3 comprises 14 residues. The junction had 5 bases not matched to a gene; V was cut back by 3 bases and J by 4 bases. CDR1 and CDR2 (germline): LNHNV, YYDKDF (reference sequence). The CDR3 reads CATSRGQPSYGYTF. DNA for the CDR3: TGTGCCACCAGCAGGGGACAGCCCTCCTATGGCTACACCTTC.

V usage is TRBV2 and J usage is TRBJ2-1; the match to TRBD1 covers 10 bases. CDR1 and CDR2 from the germline V gene are SNHLY and FYNNEI. Germline trimming cut 4 bases from V and 3 bases from J; bases unmatched to any gene: 3. This CDR3 is 15 amino acids long. The DNA of the CDR3 is TGTGCCAGCAGTGGGACAGGGGGATTCTACAATGAGCAGTTCTTC. It is translated as CASSGTGGFYNEQFF. The full variable domain, with the rest looked up from reference TRBV2 and TRBJ2-1, is EPEVTQTPSHQVTQMGQEVILRCVPISNHLYFYWYRQILGQKVEFLVSFYNNEISEKSEIFDDQFSVERPDGSNFTLKIRSTKLEDSAMYFCASSGTGGFYNEQFFGPGTRLTVL.

This chain connects TRBV6-6 to TRBJ2-7; TRBD1 agrees at 7 bases. V lost 0 bases to trimming and J lost 5 bases; unmatched junction nucleotides: 4. Germline CDR1 and CDR2: MNHNY and SVGAGI (reference sequence). The CDR3 covers 14 residues. CDR3 nucleotides: TGTGCCAGCAGTTACTCTCCAGACAGGGACGAGCAGTACTTC. Its protein product is CASSYSPDRDEQYF.

This clone turned up a few times. This chain joins TRBV28 and TRBJ2-7, with 9 nucleotides matching TRBD1. The CDR3 has 14 amino acids. Germline V gives CDR1 MDHEN, CDR2 SYDVKM. Trimming at V came to 5 bases and at J to 10 bases, leaving 12 bases not matched to a gene. The CDR3 bases are TGTGCCAGCAGTCCCCGGGACAGGGTCACCGCCCAGTACTTC. As protein: CASSPRDRVTAQYF. The whole variable domain, remainder taken from reference TRBV28 and TRBJ2-7, is DVKVTQSSRYLVKRTGEKVFLECVQDMDHENMFWYRQDPGLGLRLIYFSYDVKMKEKGDIPEGYSVSREKKERFSLILESASTNQTSMYLCASSPRDRVTAQYFGPGTRLTVT.

V and J are TRBV5-1 and TRBJ1-1, with D tentatively TRBD1 (5 bases). V lost 4 bases and J 1 base, leaving 14 bases between the germline ends. The CDR3 consists of 15 residues. Germline V gene sequence: CDR1 SGHRS, CDR2 YFSETQ. The CDR3: CASSIFDGGNTEAFF. In DNA, the CDR3 is TGCGCCAGCAGCATTTTCGACGGGGGGAACACTGAAGCTTTCTTT.

The chain joins TRBV11-3 to TRBJ2-3, with D perhaps TRBD2 (6 bases). There are 16 residues in the CDR3. Trimming pared 4 bases from V and 0 bases from J, leaving 14 bases between. CDR1 and CDR2 (germline): SGHNT, YENEEA. CDR3 sequence: CASSSRVSGSTDTQYF. As DNA, the CDR3 is TGTGCCAGCAGCTCCCGTGTTAGCGGTAGCACAGATACGCAGTATTTT.